This T cell receptor beta chain was found in a study of blood T cells in healthy people across ages. General study points: As age increased, TCR beta diversity per million T cells fell in a roughly linear fashion.

With a J-beta primer mix and a sample-barcoded 5' primer, a second PCR ran 7 to 11 cycles. MiXCR, run by TCRdb on the 5' RACE reads, gives a single entry per CDR3 protein. Of some 900,000 distinct CDR3 sequences in the sample, about 48% were seen once. The draw of peripheral blood yielded approximately 10 milliliters from each donor. Per-sample yields of isolated PBMCs were at least 7 million. Concerning this clonotype: Its antigen remains unknown. An end of the junction differs from the germline gene, which may be a read error.

This TCR was sampled from a man aged 30 to 45 in good health. The sequenced sample consisted of blood.

The CDR3 coding sequence is TGTAGTGCTAGAGACCCGCTCGACACCTTC. Amino acid sequence: CSARDPLDTF. This chain links TRBV20-1 with TRBJ1-2; D unresolved. CDR3 length: 10 residues. Germline V gives CDR1 DFQATT, CDR2 SNEGSKA (reference sequence).